A single sample gave rise to the 26 T cell receptor beta chains below, sequenced in a study of T-cell memory formation after mild COVID-19 (dated by TCRdb to the early 2020s). The library was produced with 5' RACE. Sequenced using an Illumina NovaSeq 6000. TCRdb applied fastp at Q25 and MiXCR to the public reads, then kept only in-frame beta chains. Rows with a matching CDR3 protein are joined into one entry that keeps the most common DNA and genes. The sample includes roughly 250,000 distinct CDR3 sequences, with around 15% observed a single time. The top ten clones comprise 3% to 4.5% of the sample. Sequences were obtained from PBMCs or a T cell subset sorted from them (not recorded which). These receptors were taken from a young man who had mild COVID-19 (a few samples of this study predate the infection). The sample titles of this study are shuffled in the database, so cell type and time point are left out; the donor was told from shared clones.

The rearrangement uses TRBV11-3 and TRBJ2-7; TRBD1 is a possible D gene (7 bases). CDR3 length equals 13 residues. V was trimmed by 5 bases and J by 5 bases, leaving 13 bases between them. Looked up from germline, CDR1 is SGHNT and CDR2 is YENEEA. Written as DNA, the CDR3 is TGTGCCAGCAGCCCAGGGGGGAAAGACGAGCAGTACTTC. This sequence encodes CASSPGGKDEQYF.

This clonotype was seen only a few times. The chain joins TRBV5-1 to TRBJ2-3; D might be TRBD1 (5 bases). Per germline, CDR1 SGHRS and CDR2 YFSETQ. Trimming stripped 1 base from V and 5 bases from J, with 17 bases between. The CDR3 has 16 residues. This chain's CDR3 is CASSLSRQSFRDTQYF. DNA for the CDR3: TGCGCCAGCAGCTTGAGCCGACAGTCCTTTAGAGATACGCAGTATTTT.

This clonotype was seen only a few times. The chain is built from TRBV30 and TRBJ1-1; no clear D. This CDR3 is built from 11 residues. Germline V gives CDR1 GTSNPN, CDR2 SVGIG (reference sequence). Trimming pared 4 bases from V and 3 bases from J, leaving 6 bases between. DNA for the CDR3: TGTGCCTGGAAGTTGGACACTGAAGCTTTCTTT. Protein sequence: CAWKLDTEAFF.

This clonotype was seen only a few times. The J gene is TRBJ1-4, the V gene TRBV29-1; TRBD1 is a possible D gene (5 bases). The CDR3 spans 14 residues. Trimming removed 4 bases at V and 3 bases at J, with 12 bases between. Germline V gives CDR1 SQVTM, CDR2 ANQGSEA. The CDR3 nucleotides read TGCAGCGTTGCGGTCCAGGGCCCTAATGAAAAACTGTTTTTT. This sequence encodes CSVAVQGPNEKLFF. Drawing the rest from reference TRBV29-1 and TRBJ1-4, the complete variable domain is SAVISQKPSRDICQRGTSLTIQCQVDSQVTMMFWYRQQPGQSLTLIATANQGSEATYESGFVIDKFPISRPNLTFSTLTVSNMSPEDSSIYLCSVAVQGPNEKLFFGSGTQLSVL.

V and J are TRBV29-1 and TRBJ2-5, with D possibly matching TRBD2 (7 bases). CDR3 length equals 13 residues. The germline V and J ends were trimmed by 7 bases and 2 bases, with 14 bases remaining between them. Germline values: CDR1 SQVTM, CDR2 ANQGSEA. CDR3 bases: TGCAGCGCCGCGAGCGGGACACAAGAGACCCAGTACTTC. It translates to CSAASGTQETQYF.

V is TRBV12-3 or TRBV12-4 and J is TRBJ2-7, with D perhaps TRBD1 (5 bases). The CDR3 runs to 15 residues. Trimming pared 6 bases from V and 0 bases from J, leaving 15 bases between. For the CDR3, the DNA is TGTGCCAGCAGCTTACGACAGCTTAGCTCCTACGAGCAGTACTTC. This codes for CASSLRQLSSYEQYF.

This clonotype was detected a few times. The rearrangement links TRBV7-3 to TRBJ2-7; a possible D gene is TRBD1 (6 bases). CDR1 and CDR2 (germline): SGHTA, FQGTGA. Trimming left V 3 bases short and J 5 bases short, with 14 bases between. The CDR3 extends over 14 amino acids. CDR3 residues: CASSLAGTKDEQYF. The CDR3 DNA is TGTGCCAGCAGCTTGGCCGGGACAAAAGACGAGCAGTACTTC.

The chain is built from TRBV20-1 and TRBJ2-1, with TRBD2 as a possible D gene (5 bases). The CDR3 is 14 residues long. Trimming cost V 1 base and J 5 bases, with 12 bases left between them. Germline V gives CDR1 DFQATT, CDR2 SNEGSKA (reference sequence). The chain's CDR3 is CSARGLRANNEQFF. CDR3 nucleotide sequence: TGCAGTGCTAGAGGATTGCGGGCTAACAATGAGCAGTTCTTC.

The rearrangement uses TRBV7-9 and TRBJ1-3; no clear D gene. The germline V and J ends were trimmed by 0 bases and 7 bases, with 4 bases remaining between them. The CDR3 has 12 residues. Germline values: CDR1 SEHNR, CDR2 FQNEAQ (reference sequence). In nucleotides, the CDR3 is TGTGCCAGCAGCTTAGCCCTCAACACCATATATTTT. Protein sequence: CASSLALNTIYF. Combining the CDR3 with reference TRBV7-9 and TRBJ1-3 gives the whole variable domain DTGVSQNPRHKITKRGQNVTFRCDPISEHNRLYWYRQTLGQGPEFLTYFQNEAQLEKSRLLSDRFSAERPKGSFSTLEIQRTEQGDSAMYLCASSLALNTIYFGEGSWLTVV.

As concerns this clonotype: One end of the junction varies from germline; a read error may be responsible. The chain recombines TRBV20-1 with TRBJ1-6; D is undetermined. The germline V gene encodes CDR1 DFQATT and CDR2 SNEGSKA (reference sequence). The CDR3 contains 15 residues. CDR3 sequence reads: CSARVVASFNSPLHF. CDR3 DNA sequence: TGCAGTGCTAGAGTAGTGGCTTCGTTTAATTCACCACTCCACTTT.

Turning to this clonotype: One junction end disagrees with the germline gene, perhaps due to a read error. The rearrangement uses TRBV5-1 and TRBJ1-5; TRBD1 aligns across 7 bases. The CDR3 is made up of 15 amino acids. The germline gives CDR1 SGHRS, CDR2 YFSETQ. DNA of the CDR3: TGCGCCAGCAGTTCACAGGGGTATAGCAATCAGCCCAAGCATTTT. Amino acids: CASSSQGYSNQPKHF.

The rearrangement joins TRBV6-6 to TRBJ1-5; weak D call: TRBD1 (6 bases). Looked up from germline, CDR1 is MNHNY and CDR2 is SVGAGI (reference sequence). This CDR3 spans 15 amino acids. V gave up 6 bases and J gave up 7 bases, with 19 bases separating them. CDR3: CASRTGHLRHQPQHF. CDR3 nucleotides: TGTGCCAGCAGGACGGGACACCTAAGGCACCAGCCCCAGCATTTT.

CDR3 sequence reads: CASSIRTGVNQPQHF. CDR3 bases: TGTGCCAGTAGTATCCGGACAGGGGTCAATCAGCCCCAGCATTTT. This chain links TRBV19 with TRBJ1-5; TRBD1 agrees at 9 bases. This CDR3 region has 15 residues. Germline CDR1 and CDR2: LNHDA and SQIVND (reference sequence). V lost 3 bases to trimming and J lost 3 bases; unmatched junction nucleotides: 3. The whole variable domain, filled in from reference TRBV19 and TRBJ1-5, reads DGGITQSPKYLFRKEGQNVTLSCEQNLNHDAMYWYRQDPGQGLRLIYYSQIVNDFQKGDIAEGYSVSREKKESFPLTVTSAQKNPTAFYLCASSIRTGVNQPQHFGDGTRLSIL.

This clonotype was recorded a few times. The chain recombines TRBV3-1 with TRBJ1-5, with D uncertain. Trimming removed 0 bases from V and 8 bases from J, with 8 bases in between. The CDR3 runs to 13 residues. Germline CDR1 is LGHDT and CDR2 is YNNKEL (reference sequence). CDR3 sequence reads: CASSQDREKPQHF. The DNA for the CDR3 is TGTGCCAGCAGCCAAGATCGGGAGAAGCCCCAGCATTTT.

This clonotype turned up a few times. V gene TRBV20-1 combines with J gene TRBJ2-7; TRBD2 aligns across 12 bases. This CDR3 has 14 amino acids. Germline trimming cut 4 bases from V and 4 bases from J; bases unmatched to any gene: 5. Germline CDR1 reads DFQATT; CDR2 reads SNEGSKA (reference sequence). CDR3 amino acids: CSAKPGLAGYEQYF. As DNA, the CDR3 is TGCAGTGCTAAACCGGGACTAGCGGGTTACGAGCAGTACTTC.

A remark on this clonotype: One junction end disagrees with the germline gene, perhaps due to a read error. The chain has TRBV2 and TRBJ2-1; possible D gene TRBD1, 6 bases. Germline V lookup: CDR1 SNHLY, CDR2 FYNNEI. This CDR3 is built from 13 residues. The CDR3 nucleotides are TGTGCCGCTCGGGACAATCCTTACACTGAGCAGTTCTTC. This codes for CAARDNPYTEQFF.

V and J are TRBV4-3 and TRBJ2-2; D is unresolved. Germline V gene sequence: CDR1 LGHNA, CDR2 YSLEER. Trimming stripped 9 bases from V and 0 bases from J, with 14 bases between. The CDR3 sequence is 15 residues long. DNA for the CDR3: TGCGCCAGAGGAAAAGGGCTGGCGAACACCGGGGAGCTGTTTTTT. This gives the protein CARGKGLANTGELFF.

This clonotype was detected only a few times. This sequence joins TRBV7-9 and TRBJ2-4; D is possibly TRBD2 (5 bases). The CDR3 runs 14 residues. Germline lookup yields CDR1 SEHNR and CDR2 FQNEAQ (reference sequence). With 0 bases removed from V and 7 bases from J, the gap between germline ends came to 10 bases. The CDR3 sequence: CASSLAGQRNIQYF. CDR3 DNA sequence: TGTGCCAGCAGCTTAGCGGGTCAGCGGAACATTCAGTACTTC.

A few counts support this clonotype. The chain recombines TRBV5-1 with TRBJ1-1, with no clear D. From germline, CDR1 is SGHRS and CDR2 YFSETQ. The ends were cut back, 4 bases at V and 4 bases at J, with 11 bases in the middle. The CDR3 consists of 13 residues. CDR3 sequence: CASSADIGTEAFF. CDR3 DNA sequence: TGCGCCAGCAGCGCTGACATTGGCACTGAAGCTTTCTTT. Together with reference TRBV5-1 and TRBJ1-1, the CDR3 gives the full variable domain: KAGVTQTPRYLIKTRGQQVTLSCSPISGHRSVSWYQQTPGQGLQFLFEYFSETQRNKGNFPGRFSGRQFSNSRSEMNVSTLELGDSALYLCASSADIGTEAFFGQGTRLTVV.

The sample holds a few counts of this clonotype. V gene TRBV4-3 combines with J gene TRBJ2-7; no definite D call. The CDR3 spans 15 residues. Germline V CDR1 and CDR2: LGHNA, YSLEER. Trimming left V 1 base short and J 2 bases short, with 12 bases between. CDR3 region: CASSQGFTVAYEQYF. CDR3 coding DNA: TGCGCCAGCAGCCAAGGATTTACAGTGGCCTACGAGCAGTACTTC.

The CDR3 loop is CASSVGWRTGDVSDQPQHF. For the CDR3, the DNA is TGTGCCAGCAGCGTAGGGTGGAGGACAGGGGATGTTTCGGATCAGCCCCAGCATTTT. The V and J genes are TRBV9 and TRBJ1-5; the match to TRBD1 covers 9 bases. V lost 0 bases, J lost 5 bases, and 15 bases stayed unmatched. The CDR3 consists of 19 residues. Germline CDR1 is SGDLS and CDR2 is YYNGEE.

This clonotype was seen only a few times. V gene TRBV6-5 combines with J gene TRBJ2-7; D is possibly TRBD1 or TRBD2 (5 bases each). Trimming removed 5 bases at V and 0 bases at J, with 14 bases between. This CDR3 has 15 residues. CDR1 is MNHEY, CDR2 SVGAGI, per germline. CDR3 sequence (DNA): TGTGCCAGCAGTACCGGGACGGCAAGCTCCTACGAGCAGTACTTC. It is translated as CASSTGTASSYEQYF.

The rearrangement links TRBV28 to TRBJ1-5; D may be TRBD1 (5 bases). There are 17 residues in the CDR3. V lost 5 bases to trimming and J lost 2 bases, with 19 bases between them. Germline CDR1 MDHEN, CDR2 SYDVKM. CDR3 residues: CASSPLWGGGGNQPQHF. CDR3 in DNA: TGTGCCAGCAGTCCACTTTGGGGGGGAGGCGGCAATCAGCCCCAGCATTTT.

This clonotype was recorded at least ten times. The chain links TRBV7-3 to TRBJ2-3; 10 positions agree with TRBD2. Germline loops: CDR1 SGHTA, CDR2 FQGTGA. The V gene end was trimmed by 6 bases and the J gene end by 3 bases; junction bases not matched to a gene: 3. The CDR3 is 14 amino acids. The CDR3 spells CASRFSGGTDTQYF. The CDR3 region has the DNA TGTGCCAGCAGGTTTAGCGGGGGGACAGATACGCAGTATTTT.

The genes are TRBV7-2 and TRBJ2-7; no reliable D call. Germline V gene sequence: CDR1 SGHTA, CDR2 FQGNSA. V was shortened by 5 bases and J by 2 bases, with 13 bases between the two germline ends. The CDR3 has 14 residues. CDR3 amino acids: CASSPGPGPYEQYF. In DNA form, the CDR3 reads TGTGCCAGCAGCCCCGGCCCCGGGCCCTACGAGCAGTACTTC.

This chain connects TRBV13 to TRBJ2-3; TRBD1 might be the D (6 bases). This CDR3 is built from 15 residues. Germline values: CDR1 PRHDT, CDR2 FYEKMQ (reference sequence). Trimming stripped 6 bases from V and 3 bases from J, with 16 bases between. For the CDR3, the DNA is TGTGCCAGCAGACGGGCTGGGGGCGCGACAGATACGCAGTATTTT. Its protein product is CASRRAGGATDTQYF.